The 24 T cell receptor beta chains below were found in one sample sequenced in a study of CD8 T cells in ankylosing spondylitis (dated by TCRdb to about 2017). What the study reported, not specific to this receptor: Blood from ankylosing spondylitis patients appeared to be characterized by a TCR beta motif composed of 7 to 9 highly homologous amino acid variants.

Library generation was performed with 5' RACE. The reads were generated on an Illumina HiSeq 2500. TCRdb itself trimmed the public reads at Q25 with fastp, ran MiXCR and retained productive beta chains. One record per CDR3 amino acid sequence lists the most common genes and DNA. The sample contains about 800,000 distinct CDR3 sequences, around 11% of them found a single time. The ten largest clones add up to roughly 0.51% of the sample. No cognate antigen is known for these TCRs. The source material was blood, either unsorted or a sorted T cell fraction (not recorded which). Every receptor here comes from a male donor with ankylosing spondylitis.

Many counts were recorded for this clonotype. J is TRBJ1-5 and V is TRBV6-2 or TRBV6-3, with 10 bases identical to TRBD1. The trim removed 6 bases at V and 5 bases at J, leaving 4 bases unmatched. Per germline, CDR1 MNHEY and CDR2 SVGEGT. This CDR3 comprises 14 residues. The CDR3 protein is CASRWGQGYQPQHF. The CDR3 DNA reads TGTGCCAGCAGGTGGGGACAGGGGTATCAGCCCCAGCATTTT.

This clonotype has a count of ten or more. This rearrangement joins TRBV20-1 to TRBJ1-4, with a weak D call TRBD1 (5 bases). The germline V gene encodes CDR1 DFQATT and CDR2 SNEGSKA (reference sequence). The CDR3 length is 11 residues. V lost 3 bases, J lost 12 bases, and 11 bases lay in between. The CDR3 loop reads CSARGLGELFF. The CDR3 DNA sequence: TGCAGTGCTAGGGGACTCGGGGAACTGTTTTTT.

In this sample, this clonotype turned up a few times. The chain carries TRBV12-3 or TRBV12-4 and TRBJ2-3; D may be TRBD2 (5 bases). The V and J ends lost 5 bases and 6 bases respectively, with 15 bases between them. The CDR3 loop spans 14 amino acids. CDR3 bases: TGTGCCAGCAGTAGGGCTACCCGAGGGGATACGCAGTATTTT. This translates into CASSRATRGDTQYF.

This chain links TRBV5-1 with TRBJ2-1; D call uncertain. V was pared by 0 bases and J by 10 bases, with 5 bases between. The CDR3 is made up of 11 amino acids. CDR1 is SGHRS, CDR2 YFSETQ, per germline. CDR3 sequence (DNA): TGCGCCAGCAGCTTGGAGGTAGAGCAGTTCTTC. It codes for CASSLEVEQFF.

CDR3 protein: CASSPLTSGGETQYF. The CDR3 DNA sequence: TGTGCCAGCAGCCCCCTGACTAGCGGGGGTGAGACCCAGTACTTC. The J gene is TRBJ2-5, the V gene TRBV4-2; TRBD2 matches 12 bases. This CDR3 is built from 15 residues. Per the germline V gene, CDR1 is LGHNA and CDR2 is YNFKEQ. V dropped 4 bases and J dropped 5; count of bases not matched to a gene: 5.

The CDR3 loop is CASRPGDRSPRQYF. In DNA, the CDR3 is TGTGCCAGCAGACCTGGGGACAGATCACCAAGACAGTACTTC. The chain carries TRBV27 and TRBJ2-7, with 7 positions matching TRBD1. Germline CDR1 is MNHEY and CDR2 is SMNVEV (reference sequence). The V segment lost 6 bases and the J segment 10 bases; nucleotides outside the gene matches: 15. This CDR3 is 14 amino acids long.

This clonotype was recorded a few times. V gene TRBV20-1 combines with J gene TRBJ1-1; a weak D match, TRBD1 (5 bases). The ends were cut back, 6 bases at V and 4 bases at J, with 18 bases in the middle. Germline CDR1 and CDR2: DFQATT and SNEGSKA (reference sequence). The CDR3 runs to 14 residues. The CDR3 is CSARMPAGGTEAFF. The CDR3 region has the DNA TGCAGTGCCCGAATGCCGGCCGGGGGCACTGAAGCTTTCTTT.

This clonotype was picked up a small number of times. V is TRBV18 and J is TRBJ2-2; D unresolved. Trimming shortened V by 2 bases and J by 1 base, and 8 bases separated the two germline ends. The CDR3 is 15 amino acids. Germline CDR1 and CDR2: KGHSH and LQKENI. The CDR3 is CASSPWQENTGELFF. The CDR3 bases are TGTGCCAGCTCACCATGGCAGGAGAACACCGGGGAGCTGTTTTTT.

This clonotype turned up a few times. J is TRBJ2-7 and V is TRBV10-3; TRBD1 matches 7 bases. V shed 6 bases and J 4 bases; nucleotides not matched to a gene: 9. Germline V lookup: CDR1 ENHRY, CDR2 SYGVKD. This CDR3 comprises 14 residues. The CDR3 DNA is TGTGCCATCAGCCTGAGGGGGCACGGGTACGAGCAGTACTTC. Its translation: CAISLRGHGYEQYF.

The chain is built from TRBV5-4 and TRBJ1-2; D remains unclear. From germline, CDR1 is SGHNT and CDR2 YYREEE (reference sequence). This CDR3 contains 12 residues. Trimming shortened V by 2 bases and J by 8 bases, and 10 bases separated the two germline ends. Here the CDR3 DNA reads TGTGCCAGCAGCTTAGAGGCAAGGGGCTACACCTTC. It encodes CASSLEARGYTF.

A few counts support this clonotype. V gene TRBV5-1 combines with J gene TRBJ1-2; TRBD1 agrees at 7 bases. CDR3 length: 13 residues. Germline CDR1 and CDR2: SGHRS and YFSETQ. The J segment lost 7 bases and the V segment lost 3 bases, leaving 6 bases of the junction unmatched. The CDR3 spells CASSSGTVGGYTF. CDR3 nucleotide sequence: TGCGCCAGCAGCTCCGGGACAGTAGGTGGCTACACCTTC.

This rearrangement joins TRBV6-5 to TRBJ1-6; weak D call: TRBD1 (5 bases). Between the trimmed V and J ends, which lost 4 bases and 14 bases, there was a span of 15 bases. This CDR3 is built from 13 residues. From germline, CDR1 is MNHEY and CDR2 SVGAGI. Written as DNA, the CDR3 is TGTGCCAGCAGTTGGGGACGGTGGGGGACCCTCCACTTT. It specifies CASSWGRWGTLHF.

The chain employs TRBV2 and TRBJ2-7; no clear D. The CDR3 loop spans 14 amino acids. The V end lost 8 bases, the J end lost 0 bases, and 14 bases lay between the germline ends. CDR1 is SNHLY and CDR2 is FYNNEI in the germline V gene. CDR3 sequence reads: CASLPGMSSYEQYF. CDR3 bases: TGTGCCAGCCTCCCAGGAATGAGCTCCTACGAGCAGTACTTC.

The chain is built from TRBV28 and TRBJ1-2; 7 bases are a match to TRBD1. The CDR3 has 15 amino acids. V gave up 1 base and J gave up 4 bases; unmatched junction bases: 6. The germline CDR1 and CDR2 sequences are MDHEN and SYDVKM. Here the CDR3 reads CASSLLYRGSYGYTF. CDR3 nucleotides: TGTGCCAGCAGTTTATTGTACAGGGGTAGCTATGGCTACACCTTC.

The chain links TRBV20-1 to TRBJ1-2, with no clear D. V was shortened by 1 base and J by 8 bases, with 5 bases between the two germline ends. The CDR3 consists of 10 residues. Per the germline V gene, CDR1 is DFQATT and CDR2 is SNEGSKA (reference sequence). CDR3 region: CSARGKGYTF. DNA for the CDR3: TGCAGTGCTAGAGGAAAAGGCTACACCTTC.

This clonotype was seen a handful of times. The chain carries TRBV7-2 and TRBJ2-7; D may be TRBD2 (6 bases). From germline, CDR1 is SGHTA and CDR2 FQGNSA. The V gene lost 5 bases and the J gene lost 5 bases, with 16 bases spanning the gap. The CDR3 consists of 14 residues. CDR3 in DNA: TGTGCCAGCAGCCCAGTGCCGGGACTGAACGAGCAGTACTTC. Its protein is CASSPVPGLNEQYF.

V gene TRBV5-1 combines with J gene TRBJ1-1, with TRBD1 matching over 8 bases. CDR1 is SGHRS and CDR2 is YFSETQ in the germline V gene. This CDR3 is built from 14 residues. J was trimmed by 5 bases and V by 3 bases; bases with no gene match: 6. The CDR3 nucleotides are TGCGCCAGCAGCTCCCAGGGGGCGCAAACTGAAGCTTTCTTT. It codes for CASSSQGAQTEAFF.

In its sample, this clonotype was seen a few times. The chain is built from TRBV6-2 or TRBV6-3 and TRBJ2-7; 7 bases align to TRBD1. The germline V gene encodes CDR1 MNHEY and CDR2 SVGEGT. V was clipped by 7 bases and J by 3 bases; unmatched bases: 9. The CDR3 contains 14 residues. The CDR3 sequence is CASNLQGTDYEQYF. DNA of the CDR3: TGTGCCAGCAACCTACAGGGGACGGACTACGAGCAGTACTTC.

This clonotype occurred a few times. Here the CDR3 DNA reads TGTGCCAGCAGCTGGACTAGTGGAGAGACCCAGTACTTC. This sequence encodes CASSWTSGETQYF. The chain employs TRBV7-2 and TRBJ2-5; 7 bases are shared with TRBD2. Germline V gene data show CDR1 as SGHTA and CDR2 as FQGNSA. J was trimmed by 4 bases and V by 4 bases; bases with no gene match: 3. The CDR3 loop spans 13 amino acids.

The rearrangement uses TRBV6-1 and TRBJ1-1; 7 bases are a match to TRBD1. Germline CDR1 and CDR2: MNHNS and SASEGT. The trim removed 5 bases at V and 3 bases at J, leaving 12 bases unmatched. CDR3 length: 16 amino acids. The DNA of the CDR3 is TGTGCCAGCAGTCCCCGAGGGGGCCGCCGGGACACTGAAGCTTTCTTT. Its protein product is CASSPRGGRRDTEAFF.

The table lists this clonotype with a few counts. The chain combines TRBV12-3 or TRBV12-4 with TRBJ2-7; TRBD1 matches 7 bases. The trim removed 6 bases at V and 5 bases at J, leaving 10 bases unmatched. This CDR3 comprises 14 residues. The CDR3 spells CASSIRGLSDEQYF. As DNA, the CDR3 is TGTGCCAGCAGCATCAGGGGGTTAAGCGACGAGCAGTACTTC.

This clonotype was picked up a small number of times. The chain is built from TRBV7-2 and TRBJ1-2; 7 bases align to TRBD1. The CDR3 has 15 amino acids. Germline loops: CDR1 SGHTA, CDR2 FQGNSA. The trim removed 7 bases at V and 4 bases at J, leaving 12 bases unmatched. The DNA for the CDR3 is TGTGCCAGCAACACGAGGGAGGACAGGTTCTATGGCTACACCTTC. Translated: CASNTREDRFYGYTF.

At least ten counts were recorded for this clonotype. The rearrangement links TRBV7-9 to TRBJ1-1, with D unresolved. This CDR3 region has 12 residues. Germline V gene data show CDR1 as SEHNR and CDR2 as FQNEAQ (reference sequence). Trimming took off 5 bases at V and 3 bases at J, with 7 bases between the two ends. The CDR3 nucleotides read TGTGCCAGCAGCAACGTACACACTGAAGCTTTCTTT. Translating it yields CASSNVHTEAFF.

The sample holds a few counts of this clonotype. CDR3 sequence reads: CASSPPLNYGYTF. The CDR3 DNA sequence: TGTGCCAGCAGCCCTCCACTTAACTATGGCTACACCTTC. This chain uses TRBV7-2 with TRBJ1-2; D is undetermined. Germline loops: CDR1 SGHTA, CDR2 FQGNSA. V lost 5 bases and J 1 base, leaving 8 bases between the germline ends. There are 13 residues in the CDR3.